This T cell receptor (beta chain) was observed in a study of T cell repertoires in aging, cancer and after chemotherapy. General study findings and limits: Loss of evenness, beyond lost richness, contributed to age-related TCR diversity decline in cancer patients.

This clonotype was seen only once. Antigen specificity is unknown. Trimming took off 4 bases at V and 0 bases at J, with 13 bases between the two ends. Germline V gene lookup returns CDR1 SGHRS and CDR2 YFSETQ. This CDR3 is 15 amino acids long. Multiplex touch-down PCR with TRB-A/B primers amplified rearranged V-D-J TRB sequences. TCRdb analysed the multiplex PCR reads with MiXCR anew, one entry per CDR3 protein. The repertoire consists of 9,400 or so distinct CDR3 sequences, with roughly a third occurring once and the leading ten covering around 13%. The template was genomic DNA from peripheral blood, not RNA.

V usage is TRBV5-1 and J usage is TRBJ2-5; perhaps D is TRBD1 or TRBD2 (5 bases each). The sample was blood. This receptor was identified in a human donor in good health. The donor label of this sample is uncertain. CDR3 loop: CASSPGTVDQETQYF. For the CDR3, the DNA is TGCGCCAGCAGCCCCGGGACCGTTGACCAAGAGACCCAGTACTTC. Variable domain in full (rest from reference TRBV5-1 and TRBJ2-5): KAGVTQTPRYLIKTRGQQVTLSCSPISGHRSVSWYQQTPGQGLQFLFEYFSETQRNKGNFPGRFSGRQFSNSRSEMNVSTLELGDSALYLCASSPGTVDQETQYFGPGTRLLVL.